This T cell receptor (beta chain) appears in the sequencing data of a study of blood T cell repertoires in COVID-19. The wider study: Donors in the United States, Italy and Spain gave samples during acute or convalescent COVID-19.

This CDR3 comprises 16 residues. Trimming shortened V by 0 bases and J by 2 bases, and 11 bases separated the two germline ends. Germline lookup yields CDR1 LGHDT and CDR2 YNNKEL (reference sequence). Authors' data handling: From reference gene primer amplification, estimates of nucleated cell counts were derived. The protocol was immunoSEQ multiplex PCR, while the TCRdb copy is restricted to in-frame clones and leaves out a portion. The D gene and trimming were derived from the DNA, and the V and J assignments and clone size from that table. Among about 140,000 clones, roughly 85% were seen once, and the ten largest hold around 3%.

This receptor was identified in a man aged 50 or older with acute or convalescent COVID-19. Sequenced: peripheral blood. This chain uses TRBV3-1 (or the pseudogene TRBV3-2) with TRBJ2-4; possibly TRBD1 for D (6 bases). In nucleotides, the CDR3 is TGTGCCAGCAGCCAAGATTGGGGGCTATCCAAAAACATTCAGTACTTC. Its protein is CASSQDWGLSKNIQYF.